These 18 T cell receptor beta chains originate from one sample sequenced in a study of identical twins. MiXCR, applied by TCRdb to the 5' RACE reads, yields one record per CDR3 protein. The data show 1.5 million or so distinct CDR3 sequences, around 33% seen once. Sequenced: cord blood. These receptor sequences come from a newborn girl in good health.

The chain joins TRBV25-1 to TRBJ2-7, with TRBD2 matching over 13 bases. This CDR3 is 17 amino acids long. The germline V gene has CDR1 MGHDK and CDR2 SYGVNS. The J segment lost 7 bases and the V segment lost 5 bases, leaving 14 bases of the junction unmatched. CDR3 DNA: TGTGCCAGCAGTCCACCGTTTACTAGCGGGGGGGCCAATGAGCAGTACTTC. It yields the protein CASSPPFTSGGANEQYF.

In this sample, this clonotype turned up a few times. The chain carries TRBV7-9 and TRBJ2-1; tentative D call: TRBD2 (5 bases). The germline V gene has CDR1 SEHNR and CDR2 FQNEAQ (reference sequence). V lost 5 bases and J 0 bases, leaving 11 bases between the germline ends. This CDR3 region has 15 residues. The CDR3 DNA reads TGTGCCAGCAGCACCATCACTAGCTCCTACAATGAGCAGTTCTTC. Translation: CASSTITSSYNEQFF.

This rearrangement joins TRBV24-1 to TRBJ2-5; TRBD1 is a possible D gene (7 bases). This CDR3 has 12 amino acids. V lost 6 bases and J 7 bases, leaving 11 bases between the germline ends. Per germline, CDR1 KGHDR and CDR2 SFDVKD. CDR3 in DNA: TGTGCCACCAGTCCCCAGGGGGGGACCCAGTACTTC. Amino acid sequence: CATSPQGGTQYF.

This clonotype showed up just a few times. The rearrangement links TRBV28 to TRBJ2-6; weak D call: TRBD1 (6 bases). From germline, CDR1 is MDHEN and CDR2 SYDVKM. The CDR3 loop spans 18 amino acids. V was shortened by 5 bases and J by 0 bases, with 17 bases between the two germline ends. The CDR3: CASSPGHGTSSGANVLTF. For the CDR3, the DNA is TGTGCCAGCAGTCCGGGACACGGGACCTCCTCTGGGGCCAACGTCCTGACTTTC.

This clonotype was seen just once. This chain joins TRBV6-1 and TRBJ2-7; TRBD2 matches at 11 bases. J gave up 3 bases and V 11 bases, and 12 bases lay outside the gene matches. From germline, CDR1 is MNHNS and CDR2 SASEGT. The CDR3 sequence is 15 residues long. CDR3 bases: TGTGCCGTAGATTTTAGCGGGAGGGCCCTCTACGAGCAGTACTTC. Protein product: CAVDFSGRALYEQYF.

The chain combines TRBV10-3 with TRBJ2-5, with 14 bases that match TRBD2. The last part of the DNA fits TRBJ2-1 better; the J call may be wrong. This CDR3 is 19 amino acids long. The germline gives CDR1 ENHRY, CDR2 SYGVKD. CDR3 sequence: CAISESDFRTSGRQETQFF. CDR3 nucleotide sequence: TGTGCCATCAGTGAGTCGGATTTCAGGACTAGCGGGAGGCAAGAGACCCAGTTCTTC.

The chain couples TRBV3-1 to TRBJ2-2, with 9 bases matching TRBD2. Germline CDR1 LGHDT, CDR2 YNNKEL (reference sequence). The V and J ends lost 4 bases and 5 bases, in that order; junction bases with no gene match: 14. The CDR3 has 18 residues. DNA for the CDR3: TGTGCCAGCAGCCTTCCCCTTTTAGCGGGGGTAATTACCGGGGAGCTGTTTTTT. Translating gives CASSLPLLAGVITGELFF.

This clonotype was recorded a few times. The chain couples TRBV5-1 to TRBJ2-5; TRBD2 aligns across 12 bases. Germline trimming cut 3 bases from V and 6 bases from J; bases unmatched to any gene: 9. The CDR3 is 16 amino acids. Looked up from germline, CDR1 is SGHRS and CDR2 is YFSETQ. The DNA for the CDR3 is TGCGCCAGCAGCTCTGCTGGACTAGCGGGGACTAAGACCCAGTACTTC. Protein: CASSSAGLAGTKTQYF.

Only a few counts were recorded for this clonotype. The V gene is TRBV25-1, the J gene TRBJ2-1, with 8 bases lining up with TRBD2. Germline CDR1 is MGHDK and CDR2 is SYGVNS. The CDR3 has 20 residues. J was trimmed by 0 bases and V by 1 base; bases with no gene match: 14. CDR3 loop: CASSELPLRASGFSYNEQFF. DNA for the CDR3: TGTGCCAGCAGTGAATTGCCGCTCCGGGCTAGCGGGTTCTCCTACAATGAGCAGTTCTTC.

This chain uses TRBV5-1 with TRBJ1-1; D is unclear. CDR1 is SGHRS and CDR2 is YFSETQ in the germline V gene. V lost 0 bases and J 5 bases, leaving 8 bases between the germline ends. The CDR3 extends over 13 amino acids. The DNA for the CDR3 is TGCGCCAGCAGCTTGGCTACCGAGACTGAAGCTTTCTTT. Translating gives CASSLATETEAFF.

For the CDR3, the DNA is TGTGCCACCAGCAGAGATCTAAGTGGACATCAGCCCCAGCATTTT. Its translation is CATSRDLSGHQPQHF. The gene calls are TRBV15 and TRBJ1-5; D is undetermined. The CDR3 spans 15 residues. Germline loops: CDR1 LNHNV, CDR2 YYDKDF (reference sequence). The V gene lost 0 bases and the J gene lost 5 bases, with 11 bases spanning the gap.

The J gene is TRBJ1-4, the V gene TRBV28; 9 bases are shared with TRBD1. Germline V gene data show CDR1 as MDHEN and CDR2 as SYDVKM. After removal of 7 bases from V and 4 bases from J, the junction contained 7 bases not matched to a gene. The CDR3 totals 15 residues. CDR3 coding DNA: TGTGCCAGCACCTGGGACAGGGAGGGTAATGAAAAACTGTTTTTT. Its protein is CASTWDREGNEKLFF.

The V and J genes are TRBV6-1 and TRBJ1-1; the D is unclear. From germline, CDR1 is MNHNS and CDR2 SASEGT. The V end lost 7 bases, the J end lost 3 bases, and 15 bases lay between the germline ends. This CDR3 is built from 14 residues. DNA of the CDR3: TGTGCCAGCACTGACGGGCCTCTATACACTGAAGCTTTCTTT. Its translation: CASTDGPLYTEAFF.

The V and J genes are TRBV28 and TRBJ2-7; D call uncertain. V was cut by 8 bases and J by 0 bases, with 17 bases left in between. This CDR3 has 15 amino acids. From germline, CDR1 is MDHEN and CDR2 SYDVKM. CDR3 nucleotide sequence: TGTGCCAGCCTGTCTCGGACCGCTTACTCCTACGAGCAGTACTTC. Protein sequence: CASLSRTAYSYEQYF.

This clonotype was detected only a few times. The V and J genes are TRBV7-8 and TRBJ2-1; D perhaps matches TRBD2 (6 bases). CDR1 SGHVS and CDR2 FQNEAQ come from the germline V gene. Trimming removed 5 bases at V and 6 bases at J, with 17 bases between. The CDR3 is 15 residues long. CDR3 in amino acids: CASSTGRDSGNEQFF. The CDR3 DNA reads as TGTGCCAGCAGCACCGGAAGGGACTCTGGCAATGAGCAGTTCTTC.

Only one count was recorded for this clonotype. In DNA, the CDR3 is TGCGCCAGCAGCCAAGATCACAGGGGGCGCTGGAATGAGCAGTTCTTC. As protein: CASSQDHRGRWNEQFF. V usage is TRBV4-1 and J usage is TRBJ2-1; 9 nucleotides align to TRBD1. The J segment lost 7 bases and the V segment lost 0 bases, leaving 7 bases of the junction unmatched. CDR1 and CDR2 from the germline V gene are MGHRA and YSYEKL. This CDR3 has 16 amino acids.

CDR3 residues: CASSLNKGAGELFF. CDR3 bases: TGTGCCAGCAGTTTAAACAAGGGGGCCGGGGAGCTGTTTTTT. V usage is TRBV12-3 or TRBV12-4 and J usage is TRBJ2-2, with TRBD1 as a possible D gene (6 bases). Between the trimmed V and J ends, which lost 2 bases and 6 bases, there was a span of 10 bases. The CDR3 is made up of 14 amino acids.

This clonotype has a handful of counts. The rearrangement uses TRBV30 and TRBJ2-1; tentative D call: TRBD2 (6 bases). Germline V gene lookup returns CDR1 GTSNPN and CDR2 SVGIG (reference sequence). The CDR3 runs 17 residues. V was trimmed by 3 bases and J by 0 bases, leaving 18 bases between them. The CDR3 loop reads CAWRGGSFTSSYNEQFF. The CDR3 DNA sequence: TGTGCCTGGAGGGGAGGAAGTTTTACGAGCTCCTACAATGAGCAGTTCTTC.